A selection of T cell receptor beta chains follows, all from one sample in a study of blood T cell repertoires in COVID-19. TCRdb's copy holds only in-frame clones and misses some; the assay was immunoSEQ multiplex PCR. The sample carries under 300,000 clones, around 83% recorded once. Sequencing used peripheral blood. These receptors were collected from a man aged 30-40 years who had recovered from COVID-19. Each CDR3 is given with its conserved first and last residue. D genes are given only for firm matches. Clone size is stated in some rows and not others, as once, few, many or a class when expanded.

size,D,V,J,CDR3,DNA
few,TRBD1,TRBV11-2,TRBJ1-4,CASSTGQEFNEKLFF,TGTGCCAGCAGCACCGGACAGGAATTTAATGAAAAACTGTTTTTT
NA,TRBD1,TRBV5-1,TRBJ2-2,CASSSDRGTNTGELFF,TGCGCCAGCAGCTCGGACAGGGGAACGAACACCGGGGAGCTGTTTTTT
NA,TRBD1,TRBV6-5,TRBJ1-2,CASSGTAYGYTF,TGTGCCAGCAGCGGGACAGCCTATGGCTACACCTTC
NA,NA,TRBV29-1,TRBJ1-2,CSVEQGWNYGYTF,TGCAGCGTTGAACAGGGCTGGAACTATGGCTACACCTTC
NA,NA,TRBV18,TRBJ1-5,CASSPPGGQPQHF,TGTGCCAGCTCACCACCGGGGGGGCAGCCCCAGCATTTT
NA,NA,TRBV6-6,TRBJ2-1,CASNPSGVAGHEQFF,TGTGCCAGCAACCCCTCCGGGGTGGCGGGGCATGAGCAGTTCTTC
NA,NA,TRBV27,TRBJ2-1,CASSPAAWRTPGKFF,TGTGCCAGCAGTCCCGCGGCCTGGCGGACCCCGGGGAAGTTCTTC
NA,NA,TRBV7-9,TRBJ1-2,CASSLENYNYGYTF,TGTGCCAGCAGCTTAGAAAACTACAACTATGGCTACACCTTC
NA,TRBD1,TRBV7-3,TRBJ1-1,CASSATGHTEAFF,TGTGCCAGCAGCGCGACAGGGCACACTGAAGCTTTCTTT
NA,NA,TRBV11-2,TRBJ2-1,CASSPDVGNYNEQFF,TGTGCCAGCAGCCCGGACGTCGGGAACTACAATGAGCAGTTCTTC
NA,NA,TRBV19,TRBJ2-2,CASIRGYTGELFF,TGTGCCAGTATAAGGGGCTATACCGGGGAGCTGTTTTTT
NA,NA,TRBV27,TRBJ1-1,CASGFVSNTEAFF,TGTGCCAGCGGTTTTGTCAGTAACACTGAAGCTTTCTTT
NA,TRBD2,TRBV4-1,TRBJ2-1,CASSHSPASGYNEQFF,TGCGCCAGCAGCCACTCCCCTGCTAGCGGCTACAATGAGCAGTTCTTC
NA,NA,TRBV18,TRBJ2-1,CASSPLADTYNEQFF,TGTGCCAGCTCACCACTGGCTGATACCTACAATGAGCAGTTCTTC
NA,NA,TRBV7-9,TRBJ2-1,CASSPSGSSYNEQFF,TGTGCCAGCAGCCCTTCGGGTAGTTCCTACAATGAGCAGTTCTTC
NA,NA,TRBV28,TRBJ2-5,CASSLGVRTRLGETQYF,TGTGCCAGCAGTTTAGGGGTCCGGACACGGCTAGGAGAGACCCAGTACTTC
NA,NA,TRBV21-1,TRBJ2-3,CASSPPGGPLRRRSTDTQYF,TGTGCCAGCAGCCCCCCGGGGGGGCCGCTTAGGAGAAGGAGCACAGATACGCAGTATTTT
NA,NA,TRBV20-1,TRBJ1-2,CSARTDDGYTF,TGCAGTGCTAGGACAGACGATGGCTACACCTTC
NA,NA,TRBV3-1/TRBV3-2,TRBJ1-6,CASSQDGLRRAYNSPLHF,TGTGCCAGCAGCCAAGATGGTTTGCGCAGGGCTTATAATTCACCCCTCCACTTT
NA,TRBD2,TRBV2,TRBJ2-2,CASSDGDYFTGELFF,TGTGCCAGCAGTGATGGGGACTACTTCACCGGGGAGCTGTTTTTT
NA,NA,TRBV2,TRBJ2-7,CASSDTSSDTYEQYF,TGTGCCAGCAGTGATACTTCCAGCGATACCTACGAGCAGTACTTC
NA,NA,TRBV10-3,TRBJ1-2,CATWTEEIWYGYTF,TGTGCCACCTGGACGGAGGAGATATGGTATGGCTACACCTTC
NA,NA,TRBV4-1,TRBJ1-4,CASSQGLQGHEKLFF,TGCGCCAGCAGCCAAGGCCTCCAGGGGCACGAAAAACTGTTTTTT
NA,NA,TRBV5-6,TRBJ2-3,CASSLAGRDTQYF,TGTGCCAGCAGCTTGGCGGGAAGAGATACGCAGTATTTT
NA,TRBD1,TRBV13,TRBJ1-4,CASRRGRGEKLFF,TGTGCCAGCAGAAGGGGGCGAGGTGAAAAACTGTTTTTT
NA,NA,TRBV15,TRBJ1-2,CATSSPGRSYGYTF,TGTGCCACCAGCTCCCCGGGGAGGAGCTATGGCTACACCTTC
NA,TRBD2,TRBV7-3,TRBJ2-1,CASSTSGGYNEQFF,TGTGCCAGCAGTACGAGCGGGGGATACAATGAGCAGTTCTTC
NA,TRBD2,TRBV4-2,TRBJ2-7,CASSQETSGAYEQYF,TGTGCCAGCAGCCAAGAAACTAGCGGGGCCTACGAGCAGTACTTC
NA,NA,TRBV10-2,TRBJ1-1,CASSVGREGNTEAFF,TGCGCCAGCAGTGTCGGTCGTGAGGGGAACACTGAAGCTTTCTTT
once,NA,TRBV7-2,TRBJ2-3,CASSYNSPGSDTQYF,TGTGCCAGCAGCTATAATTCCCCGGGTTCAGATACGCAGTATTTT
NA,NA,TRBV12-3/TRBV12-4,TRBJ1-5,CASNRGNQPQHF,TGTGCCAGCAACAGGGGCAATCAGCCCCAGCATTTT
NA,TRBD1,TRBV3-1/TRBV3-2,TRBJ2-2,CASSQGPRQGGTGELFF,TGTGCCAGCAGCCAAGGACCAAGACAGGGGGGCACCGGGGAGCTGTTTTTT
many,NA,TRBV6-4,TRBJ2-2,CASSGTNTGELFF,TGTGCCAGCAGTGGGACAAACACCGGGGAGCTGTTTTTT
NA,NA,TRBV10-3,TRBJ1-3,CAISVQVSGNTIYF,TGTGCCATCAGTGTACAGGTTTCTGGAAACACCATATATTTT
NA,NA,TRBV7-2,TRBJ2-1,CASSLLGSRSYNEQFF,TGTGCCAGCAGCTTATTAGGGAGCAGGTCCTACAATGAGCAGTTCTTC
NA,TRBD2,TRBV25-1,TRBJ2-3,CASSGLAGGIDTQYF,TGTGCCAGCAGTGGACTAGCGGGGGGGATAGATACGCAGTATTTT
NA,NA,TRBV10-1,TRBJ2-1,CASSESRGPFYNEQFF,TGCGCCAGCAGTGAGTCGCGGGGGCCGTTTTACAATGAGCAGTTCTTC
NA,TRBD1,TRBV10-1,TRBJ1-1,CASSAGTGGSEAFF,TGCGCCAGCAGCGCCGGGACAGGGGGCTCTGAAGCTTTCTTT
NA,NA,TRBV28,TRBJ1-2,CASTSFTRVGYTF,TGTGCCAGCACCTCCTTCACCCGCGTTGGCTACACCTTC
few,NA,TRBV28,TRBJ1-6,CASRTRAPLHF,TGTGCCAGCAGGACGCGGGCACCCCTCCACTTT
NA,NA,TRBV6-5,TRBJ1-2,CASSTRFEGLDGYTF,TGTGCCAGCAGTACCCGTTTTGAGGGATTGGATGGCTACACCTTC
NA,TRBD2,TRBV5-6,TRBJ2-2,CASSTGGSGELFF,TGTGCCAGCAGCACGGGGGGGTCAGGGGAGCTGTTTTTT
NA,NA,TRBV2,TRBJ2-3,CASRLGQGTDTQYF,TGTGCCAGCAGATTGGGGCAGGGCACAGATACGCAGTATTTT
NA,NA,TRBV4-1,TRBJ1-4,CASSQTPGIPNEKLFF,TGCGCCAGCAGCCAAACACCGGGAATCCCGAATGAAAAACTGTTTTTT
few,TRBD2,TRBV14,TRBJ2-7,CASRSSGGSSYEQYF,TGTGCCAGCAGATCCAGCGGGGGTAGCTCCTACGAGCAGTACTTC
NA,NA,TRBV28,TRBJ1-2,CASSLGGYGYTF,TGTGCCAGCAGTTTAGGAGGGTATGGCTACACCTTC
NA,TRBD1,TRBV2,TRBJ2-3,CASSEDRGWADTQYF,TGTGCCAGCAGTGAAGACAGGGGGTGGGCAGATACGCAGTATTTT
NA,TRBD1,TRBV6-5,TRBJ2-7,CASSTRDRWSYEQYF,TGTGCCAGCAGTACCAGGGACAGGTGGTCCTACGAGCAGTACTTC
NA,NA,TRBV3-1/TRBV3-2,TRBJ1-5,CASSRTVNQPQHF,TGTGCCAGCAGCCGGACAGTAAATCAGCCCCAGCATTTT
few,TRBD1,TRBV12-5,TRBJ1-4,CASGRITGGVWEKLFF,TGTGCTAGTGGGAGGATAACAGGGGGCGTTTGGGAAAAACTGTTTTTT